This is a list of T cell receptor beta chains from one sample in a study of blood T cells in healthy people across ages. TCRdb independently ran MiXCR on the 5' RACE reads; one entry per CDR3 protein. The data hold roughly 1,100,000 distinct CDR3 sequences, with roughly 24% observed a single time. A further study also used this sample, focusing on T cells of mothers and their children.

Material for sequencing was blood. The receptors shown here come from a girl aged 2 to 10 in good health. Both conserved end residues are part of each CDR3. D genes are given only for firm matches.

CASSEWKTDTQYF,TRBV25-1,.
CASSLGIRQEVDPYEQYF,TRBV7-3,.
CASSLAVTGVEKLFF,TRBV7-2,.
CASSLSFSGRVNEQYF,TRBV27,TRBD2
CASRTGTGFCNEQFF,TRBV27,TRBD1
CASSQDLHRGYTF,TRBV3-1,.
CSAREPTHLAGGNEQFF,TRBV20-1,TRBD2
CASSRGGFTDTQYF,TRBV6-5,.
CAINRDRADEAFF,TRBV10-3,TRBD1
CASREEPPSYEQYF,TRBV7-9,TRBD2
CASSQDSGLAGGEQFF,TRBV4-1,TRBD2
CASSDGGGATGELFF,TRBV25-1,TRBD2
CASSQSTGSGANVLTF,TRBV18,TRBD1
CARIGAPAYEQYF,TRBV27,.
CATSKRSGEKLFF,TRBV15,.